A single sample is the source of the 19 T cell receptor beta chains below, sequenced in a study of T-cell memory formation after mild COVID-19. TCRdb passed the 5' RACE reads through MiXCR, listing each CDR3 protein once. This table holds some 40,000 distinct CDR3 sequences, 8% to 10% found once. Sample: PBMCs or a T cell subset sorted from them (not recorded which). The receptors originated from an adult woman who had mild COVID-19 (a few samples of this study predate the infection). Cell type and time point are not known.

The chain uses TRBV6-6 and TRBJ2-1, with 8 positions matching TRBD1. The CDR3 extends over 15 amino acids. V was pared by 6 bases and J by 1 base, with 5 bases of the junction left unmatched. Germline V gene data show CDR1 as MNHNY and CDR2 as SVGAGI (reference sequence). CDR3 DNA sequence: TGTGCCAGCAGGAGCCAGGGGGCTTCCTACAATGAGCAGTTCTTC. It codes for CASRSQGASYNEQFF.

CDR3 amino acids: CASSWTDYEQYF. The CDR3 DNA reads TGTGCCAGCAGCTGGACGGATTACGAGCAGTACTTC. The chain couples TRBV11-3 to TRBJ2-7; D gene uncertain. Trimming left V 4 bases short and J 4 bases short, with 8 bases between. The germline gives CDR1 SGHNT, CDR2 YENEEA. The CDR3 totals 12 residues.

This clonotype was recorded many times. The chain has TRBV9 and TRBJ1-1; 8 positions match TRBD1. The CDR3 is 14 residues long. V was pared by 4 bases and J by 2 bases, with 4 bases of the junction left unmatched. In germline, CDR1 is SGDLS, CDR2 YYNGEE. This CDR3 is CASSLGTGNTEAFF. CDR3 coding DNA: TGTGCCAGCAGCCTCGGGACAGGCAACACTGAAGCTTTCTTT.

This clonotype was detected many times. The chain links TRBV6-5 to TRBJ2-1; 9 positions agree with TRBD2. The J segment lost 14 bases and the V segment lost 5 bases, leaving 7 bases of the junction unmatched. The CDR3 consists of 12 residues. From germline, CDR1 is MNHEY and CDR2 SVGAGI. The CDR3 nucleotides read TGTGCCAGCAGTACCGATAGCGGGAGAGAGTTCTTC. Protein sequence: CASSTDSGREFF.

This clonotype occurred a few times. The V call is TRBV5-1, the J call TRBJ2-3, with D perhaps TRBD2 (5 bases). V lost 3 bases to trimming and J lost 2 bases, with 13 bases between them. This CDR3 spans 15 amino acids. Per the germline V gene, CDR1 is SGHRS and CDR2 is YFSETQ. CDR3 loop: CASSWTPTPTDTQYF. The CDR3 coding sequence is TGCGCCAGCAGCTGGACTCCTACTCCCACAGATACGCAGTATTTT.

This clonotype was observed a few times. V usage is TRBV6-5 and J usage is TRBJ1-2; D is perhaps TRBD1 (5 bases). Germline V gene lookup returns CDR1 MNHEY and CDR2 SVGAGI. CDR3 length equals 12 residues. The V and J ends lost 10 bases and 8 bases respectively, with 17 bases between them. The CDR3 DNA sequence: TGTGCCATCCGTTCCCCCGGGGGAGGCTACACCTTC. Protein product: CAIRSPGGGYTF.

In DNA form, the CDR3 reads TGTGCCACCACAGGGGATACAGACACAGATACGCAGTATTTT. This gives the protein CATTGDTDTDTQYF. This chain joins TRBV10-3 and TRBJ2-3; 7 bases are shared with TRBD1. V shed 10 bases, J shed 2 bases, and the junction held 9 bases outside the gene matches. This CDR3 is 14 amino acids long. The V gene's germline CDR1 is ENHRY and CDR2 SYGVKD.

This clonotype was observed a few times. V and J are TRBV11-1 and TRBJ2-1; D ambiguous. Per germline, CDR1 SGHAT and CDR2 FQDESV (reference sequence). Between the trimmed V and J ends, which lost 4 bases and 4 bases, there was a span of 11 bases. The CDR3 covers 14 residues. The CDR3 is CASSSGGEYNEQFF. Here the CDR3 DNA reads TGTGCCAGCAGCTCGGGCGGCGAATACAATGAGCAGTTCTTC. Full variable domain (rest looked up from reference TRBV11-1 and TRBJ2-1): EAEVAQSPRYKITEKSQAVAFWCDPISGHATLYWYRQILGQGPELLVQFQDESVVDDSQLPKDRFSAERLKGVDSTLKIQPAELGDSAMYLCASSSGGEYNEQFFGPGTRLTVL.

The chain is built from TRBV12-3 or TRBV12-4 and TRBJ1-2; tentative D call: TRBD1 (6 bases). The CDR3 sequence is 13 residues long. V was pared by 2 bases and J by 4 bases, with 8 bases between. CDR3 protein: CASSLRGGYGYTF. DNA of the CDR3: TGTGCCAGCAGTTTAAGGGGGGGCTATGGCTACACCTTC.

This clonotype showed up many times. V is TRBV20-1 and J is TRBJ2-1, with 7 bases identical to TRBD2. The trim removed 7 bases at V and 7 bases at J, leaving 7 bases unmatched. CDR1 is DFQATT and CDR2 is SNEGSKA in the germline V gene (reference sequence). The CDR3 length is 12 residues. CDR3 sequence (DNA): TGCAGTGTTTTTGACGGGGGGAATGAGCAGTTCTTC. Translating gives CSVFDGGNEQFF.

In its sample, this clonotype was seen many times. The gene calls are TRBV20-1 and TRBJ2-6; possible D gene TRBD1, 6 bases. Looked up from germline, CDR1 is DFQATT and CDR2 is SNEGSKA (reference sequence). The CDR3 sequence is 15 residues long. The germline V and J ends were trimmed by 3 bases and 8 bases, with 17 bases remaining between them. CDR3 in DNA: TGCAGTGCTAGGCCGTTACAGGGTTCGACCAACGTCCTGACTTTC. Translated: CSARPLQGSTNVLTF.

There are many counts of this clonotype. V usage is TRBV9 and J usage is TRBJ1-1, with a possible D match to TRBD1 (5 bases). The CDR3 extends over 14 amino acids. Trimming took off 0 bases at V and 6 bases at J, with 12 bases between the two ends. Germline V gene lookup returns CDR1 SGDLS and CDR2 YYNGEE. CDR3 sequence reads: CASSVDGGIPEAFF. The CDR3 nucleotides are TGTGCCAGCAGCGTAGATGGGGGAATCCCTGAAGCTTTCTTT.

This sequence joins TRBV5-1 and TRBJ2-1, with D maybe TRBD2 (6 bases). Trimming took 4 bases from V and 6 from J, leaving 11 bases between them. The CDR3 spans 13 residues. Germline lookup yields CDR1 SGHRS and CDR2 YFSETQ. The CDR3 coding sequence is TGCGCCAGCAGCGTGGAGGGTGGCAATGAGCAGTTCTTC. Translated: CASSVEGGNEQFF.

This clonotype was observed many times. J is TRBJ2-3 and V is TRBV7-7; TRBD1 might be the D (7 bases). V shed 8 bases and J shed 6 bases, with 21 bases lying between them. CDR1 is SSHAT, CDR2 FNYEAQ, per germline (reference sequence). CDR3 size: 15 residues. For the CDR3, the DNA is TGTGCCAGCGGAATGGGGGGCAGGGGGATGGATACGCAGTATTTT. Translating gives CASGMGGRGMDTQYF.

The rearrangement links TRBV6-6 to TRBJ2-1, with D possibly TRBD2 on 6 matching bases. Germline V lookup: CDR1 MNHNY, CDR2 SVGAGI (reference sequence). V dropped 1 base and J dropped 0 bases, with 7 bases sitting between them. The length of the CDR3 is 15 residues. DNA for the CDR3: TGTGCCAGCAGTTACTACGGGAGCTCCTACAATGAGCAGTTCTTC. Protein product: CASSYYGSSYNEQFF.

The table lists this clonotype with a few counts. The CDR3 reads CASSLPKVGVGTEAFF. CDR3 DNA sequence: TGTGCCAGCAGCTTACCGAAGGTGGGGGTGGGAACTGAAGCTTTCTTT. The chain joins TRBV13 to TRBJ1-1, with D possibly being TRBD1 (5 bases). The CDR3 length is 16 residues. Per the germline V gene, CDR1 is PRHDT and CDR2 is FYEKMQ (reference sequence). Trimming pared 2 bases from V and 5 bases from J, leaving 18 bases between.

In this sample, this clonotype turned up many times. A read error may account for a junction end that differs from germline. The chain couples TRBV7-7 to TRBJ2-7, with a tentative D call TRBD2 (6 bases). The CDR3 consists of 13 residues. Germline lookup yields CDR1 SSHAT and CDR2 FNYEAQ (reference sequence). In DNA form, the CDR3 reads TGTGCTAGCAGCTTAGCGGCCTCCTACGAGCAGTACTTC. It is translated as CASSLAASYEQYF.

As DNA, the CDR3 is TGCAGCGCCGACCCCTCCAGGGGGATCTACAATGAGCAGTTCTTC. Translated: CSADPSRGIYNEQFF. The rearrangement links TRBV29-1 to TRBJ2-1; 7 bases map to TRBD1. Germline CDR1 and CDR2: SQVTM and ANQGSEA. V dropped 7 bases and J dropped 3; count of bases not matched to a gene: 12. The CDR3 length is 15 residues.

This clonotype was counted at least ten times. V is TRBV20-1 and J is TRBJ2-7; no firm D call. The CDR3 has 13 amino acids. With 1 base removed from V and 2 bases from J, the gap between germline ends came to 9 bases. Germline-derived CDR1 and CDR2 are DFQATT and SNEGSKA (reference sequence). The CDR3 here is CSARGKDPYEQYF. The CDR3 DNA is TGCAGTGCTAGAGGGAAAGACCCCTACGAGCAGTACTTC.